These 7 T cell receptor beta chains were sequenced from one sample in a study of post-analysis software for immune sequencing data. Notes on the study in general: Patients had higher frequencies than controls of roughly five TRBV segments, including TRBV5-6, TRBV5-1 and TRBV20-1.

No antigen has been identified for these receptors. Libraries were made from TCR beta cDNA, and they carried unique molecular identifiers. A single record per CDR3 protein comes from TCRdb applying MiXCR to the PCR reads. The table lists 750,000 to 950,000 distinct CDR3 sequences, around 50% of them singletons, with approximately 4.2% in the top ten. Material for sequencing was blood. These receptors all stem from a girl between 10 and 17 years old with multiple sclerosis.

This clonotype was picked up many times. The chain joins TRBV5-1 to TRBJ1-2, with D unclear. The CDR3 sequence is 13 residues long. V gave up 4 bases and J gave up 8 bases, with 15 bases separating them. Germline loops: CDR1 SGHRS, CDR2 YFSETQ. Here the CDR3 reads CASSRENSVGYTF. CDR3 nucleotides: TGCGCCAGCAGCCGAGAGAACAGCGTCGGCTACACCTTC.

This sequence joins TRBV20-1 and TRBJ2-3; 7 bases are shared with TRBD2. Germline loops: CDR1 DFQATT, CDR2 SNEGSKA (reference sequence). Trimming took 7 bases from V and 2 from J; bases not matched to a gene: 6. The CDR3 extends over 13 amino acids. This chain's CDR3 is CSVNGRNTDTQYF. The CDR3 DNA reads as TGCAGTGTTAACGGGAGGAACACAGATACGCAGTATTTT.

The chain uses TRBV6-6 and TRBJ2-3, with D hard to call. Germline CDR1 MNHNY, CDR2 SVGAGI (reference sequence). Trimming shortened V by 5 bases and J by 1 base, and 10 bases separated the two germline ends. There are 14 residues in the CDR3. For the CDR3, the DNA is TGTGCCAGCAGTGACCTCCGGGGCACAGATACGCAGTATTTT. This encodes CASSDLRGTDTQYF.

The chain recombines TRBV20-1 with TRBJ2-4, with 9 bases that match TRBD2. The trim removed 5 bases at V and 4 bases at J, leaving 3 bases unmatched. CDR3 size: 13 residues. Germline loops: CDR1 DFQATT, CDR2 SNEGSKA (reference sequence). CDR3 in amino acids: CSAETSGKNIQYF. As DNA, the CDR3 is TGCAGTGCTGAAACTAGCGGGAAAAACATTCAGTACTTC.

The chain's CDR3 is CSVAGRLNYGYTF. The CDR3 nucleotides are TGCAGCGTGGCGGGCCGCCTTAACTATGGCTACACCTTC. This chain uses TRBV29-1 with TRBJ1-2; D not certain. Trimming shortened V by 6 bases and J by 1 base, and 12 bases separated the two germline ends. Germline lookup yields CDR1 SQVTM and CDR2 ANQGSEA. This CDR3 region has 13 residues.

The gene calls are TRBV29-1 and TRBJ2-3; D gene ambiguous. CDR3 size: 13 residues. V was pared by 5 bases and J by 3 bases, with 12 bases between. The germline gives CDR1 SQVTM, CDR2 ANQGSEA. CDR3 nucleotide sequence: TGCAGCGTTTCCCGAACCCCTACAGATACGCAGTATTTT. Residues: CSVSRTPTDTQYF.

The DNA of the CDR3 is TGTGCCAGCAGCTTGAGACTAGCAGGCAATGAGCAGTTCTTC. The encoded protein is CASSLRLAGNEQFF. This chain uses TRBV5-5 with TRBJ2-1, with TRBD2 identical over 7 bases. The CDR3 runs 14 residues. The V and J ends lost 1 base and 6 bases, in that order; junction bases with no gene match: 4. Germline lookup yields CDR1 SGHKS and CDR2 YYEKEE (reference sequence).